This T cell receptor (beta chain) is from a study of CD8+ T cells in alopecia areata. For the study at large: The study gave treated patients oral tofacitinib at 5 to 10 mg twice daily.

The study, taken as a whole, reports: Normal-skin resident alphabeta T cells also appear among scalp sample sequences.

TCR sequencing used cDNA made by reverse transcription of extracted RNA. Data came from immunoSEQ multiplex PCR; TCRdb stores just in-frame clones and leaves some out. This sample has 69,000 or so clones, with roughly 57% found just once. Specimens obtained from alopecia areata patients comprised lesional scalp punch biopsies and peripheral blood. PBMCs yielded sorted CD4+ and CD8+ T cells. A note on this clone: The antigen remains undetermined.

Germline V gene data show CDR1 as SQVTM and CDR2 as ANQGSEA. The CDR3 is 13 amino acids. V was pared by 4 bases and J by 4 bases, with 1 base of the junction left unmatched. This specimen consisted of CD8+ T cells sorted from blood, obtained at week 0. This rearrangement joins TRBV29-1 to TRBJ2-1; 10 bases are a match to TRBD1. This receptor was identified in a human donor with alopecia areata. The CDR3 region is CSVGDRGYNEQFF. The DNA of the CDR3 is TGCAGCGTTGGGGACAGGGGTTACAATGAGCAGTTCTTC.